Detailed here is one T cell receptor (beta chain). The source of the sample is a study of blood T cell repertoires in COVID-19. Method: immunoSEQ multiplex PCR; TCRdb's copy keeps in-frame clones and lacks some. This sample has approximately 230,000 clones, with about 86% found just once. Germline lookup yields CDR1 LNHNV and CDR2 YYDKDF (reference sequence). This CDR3 region has 15 residues. With 3 bases clipped from V and 4 bases from J, the junction kept 6 bases outside the gene matches. This chain joins TRBV15 and TRBJ2-1; TRBD2 matches 7 bases. The material sequenced was peripheral blood. The clonotype was recovered from a man of 80 years or more with acute or convalescent COVID-19. Here the CDR3 reads CATSSEGLSYNEQFF. CDR3 coding DNA: TGTGCCACCAGCAGCGAGGGACTATCATACAATGAGCAGTTCTTC.